The entry below gives a single T cell receptor (beta chain) sequence along with its context. Which antigen it targets is not known. No base quality information exists; no much larger clone differs at one position. Enrolling through a virtual design, the prospective study's participants ranged in age from roughly 18 to 95 years and lived across some 23 United States geographic areas. In the prospective study, cohorts were assigned on the basis of participant-reported clinical history obtained from a screening survey and a study questionnaire. Recovered participants in ImmuneRACE Cohort 3 were defined as having two consecutive negative NP/OP PCR tests, clearance from a healthcare professional, or resolution of symptoms. Each participant in the prospective study had whole blood, serum and a nasopharyngeal or oropharyngeal swab collected by mobile phlebotomists. Over a roughly 2-month period, participants in the prospective study had the option of providing additional blood draws and questionnaires. Before DNA extraction, blood samples from the prospective study were shipped at room temperature or frozen.

These data originate in a study of blood T cell repertoires in COVID-19 (dated by TCRdb to the early 2020s). For context, the study as a whole: Collaborator samples came from the United States, Italy and Spain and covered acute and convalescent phases of COVID-19. The prospective study material was composed of cDNA or gDNA derived from T cells, B-cell-depleted T cells, or PBMCs. Deeply sampled blood TCRbeta repertoires from subjects exposed to, actively infected with, or recovered from COVID-19 were included in the dataset. The repertoires were released in a freely available public database meant as a resource for research on the immune response to SARS-CoV-2. The samples were drawn from two sources: the first 160 participants of the ongoing ImmuneRACE study, and 1,254 subjects contributed by 6 global collaborators. A de-identified subject ID, COVID-19 status, age in years and sex were almost always included in the sample metadata. HLA class I and class II types, where available, came from metadata supplied by the sample provider rather than from assay-based typing.

V loses 6 bases at its end and J loses 0 bases; junction bases beyond the gene matches: 9. The CDR3 starts with the cysteine, ends with the phenylalanine, and has 19 residues. Here the CDR3 DNA is all that survives: 57 bases in frame from base 1. CDR1 SGHNT and CDR2 YENEEA are derived from the germline V gene. Paper-wide results and their limitations: Clinical and demographic metadata were provided uncurated, with the amount varying by source and participant.

TCRbeta CDR3 regions were amplified from genomic DNA by means of the immunoSEQ Assay, a bias-controlled multiplex PCR. In the paper's pipeline: The number of nucleated cells in each sample was estimated from the amplification of reference gene primers within the assay. To quantify the absolute abundance of each unique TCRbeta CDR3 rearrangement, sequence reads were collapsed and filtered. Productive Simpson clonality was computed per sample as the square root of Simpson's diversity index over productive rearrangements. Sourced from immuneACCESS, this table was stored by TCRdb with only in-frame sequences that have V and J called. A share of the clones is absent; for the studies checked, an unresolved V gene accounts for under half, and the remainder has no known explanation. That table supplies the V and J calls and clone size; D and trimming were determined from the DNA. The sample contains some 270,000 clones, about 80% of them found a single time. Roughly 3.1% of the sample lies in the top ten.

The V gene is TRBV11-3 and the J gene is TRBJ2-1, with 15 bases in between that match TRBD2. Specimen: PBMCs or T cells enriched from blood (not recorded which). The clonotype was recovered from a man aged 45 to 65 who had recovered from COVID-19. CDR3 region: CASSSAGTSGRPSYNEQFF. The DNA reads TGTGCCAGCAGTTCTGCCGGGACTAGCGGGAGGCCCTCCTACAATGAGCAGTTCTTC. Supplemented by the reference TRBV11-3 and TRBJ2-1 proteins around the CDR3, the complete variable domain is EAGVVQSPRYKIIEKKQPVAFWCNPISGHNTLYWYLQNLGQGPELLIRYENEEAVDDSQLPKDRFSAERLKGVDSTLKIQPAELGDSAVYLCASSSAGTSGRPSYNEQFFGPGTRLTVL.